The 29 T cell receptor beta chains listed next were all sequenced from one sample in a study of CD8 T cells in ankylosing spondylitis. Using its own MiXCR run on the 5' RACE reads, TCRdb lists one record per CDR3 protein. The sample includes hundreds of thousands of distinct CDR3 sequences, more than 25% of them seen just once. The source material was blood, either unsorted or a sorted T cell fraction (not recorded which). The receptors were gathered from a male donor with ankylosing spondylitis or in good health (not recorded which).

V gene TRBV6-6 combines with J gene TRBJ2-5; D unclear. Trimming left V 4 bases short and J 2 bases short, with 5 bases between. CDR1 is MNHNY, CDR2 SVGAGI, per germline (reference sequence). CDR3 length: 12 residues. The CDR3 nucleotides are TGTGCCAGCAGTTTAATACAAGAGACCCAGTACTTC. Encoded protein: CASSLIQETQYF.

The table lists this clonotype with many counts. The rearrangement joins TRBV27 to TRBJ1-6, with TRBD1 matching over 10 bases. The CDR3 is 15 residues long. The V gene end was trimmed by 4 bases and the J gene end by 10 bases; junction bases not matched to a gene: 7. Germline CDR1 and CDR2: MNHEY and SMNVEV (reference sequence). The CDR3 reads CASSSGTGARSPLHF. CDR3 coding DNA: TGTGCCAGCAGTTCCGGGACAGGGGCACGGTCACCCCTCCACTTT.

At least ten counts were recorded for this clonotype. This sequence joins TRBV5-1 and TRBJ1-1, with D unclear. V lost 0 bases to trimming and J lost 0 bases, with 9 bases between them. Germline CDR1 is SGHRS and CDR2 is YFSETQ. This CDR3 is 15 amino acids long. The CDR3 bases are TGCGCCAGCAGCTTGGCTACCTCAGTGAACACTGAAGCTTTCTTT. Translated: CASSLATSVNTEAFF.

This clonotype was seen at least ten times. The chain links TRBV4-1 to TRBJ2-2; D is uncertain. The CDR3 is 14 residues long. Trimming left V 3 bases short and J 1 base short, with 6 bases between. The germline V gene has CDR1 MGHRA and CDR2 YSYEKL. As DNA, the CDR3 is TGCGCCAGCAGCCATCCGAAGAACACCGGGGAGCTGTTTTTT. As protein: CASSHPKNTGELFF.

This clonotype showed up many times. V and J are TRBV4-2 and TRBJ2-7; 9 nucleotides line up with TRBD1. The V segment lost 3 bases and the J segment 6 bases; nucleotides outside the gene matches: 12. Germline V CDR1 and CDR2: LGHNA, YNFKEQ. The CDR3 spans 16 residues. The CDR3 region is CASSQSVWDRAGEQYF. In nucleotides, the CDR3 is TGTGCCAGCAGCCAGAGTGTTTGGGACAGGGCCGGCGAGCAGTACTTC.

This clonotype was found a few times. This CDR3 is CASSNVQGAYGYTF. The CDR3 bases are TGCGCCAGCAGTAACGTGCAGGGGGCCTATGGCTACACCTTC. This chain links TRBV5-1 with TRBJ1-2, with 8 bases that match TRBD1. The CDR3 totals 14 residues. The V gene end was trimmed by 5 bases and the J gene end by 4 bases; junction bases not matched to a gene: 7. Germline assignment: CDR1 SGHRS and CDR2 YFSETQ.

V is TRBV12-3 or TRBV12-4 and J is TRBJ2-7; D gene uncertain. This CDR3 comprises 12 residues. V dropped 5 bases and J dropped 3 bases, with 8 bases sitting between them. This CDR3 reads CASSGTNYEQYF. DNA for the CDR3: TGTGCCAGCAGTGGCACCAACTACGAGCAGTACTTC.

The sample holds many counts of this clonotype. The chain uses TRBV29-1 and TRBJ2-3; TRBD2 aligns across 9 bases. Germline V lookup: CDR1 SQVTM, CDR2 ANQGSEA. V lost 3 bases and J lost 2; bases outside the gene matches: 6. The length of the CDR3 is 15 residues. For the CDR3, the DNA is TGCAGCGTTGACTTTAGCGGGAGTAACACAGATACGCAGTATTTT. It encodes CSVDFSGSNTDTQYF.

Only a few counts were recorded for this clonotype. The V call is TRBV12-3 or TRBV12-4, the J call TRBJ2-1; perhaps TRBD1 as D (6 bases). V gave up 5 bases and J gave up 4 bases, with 15 bases separating them. This CDR3 is built from 15 residues. Written as DNA, the CDR3 is TGTGCCAGCAGTAAGGATGGGACACATTACAATGAGCAGTTCTTC. Encoded protein: CASSKDGTHYNEQFF.

This clonotype was seen many times. The rearrangement links TRBV12-3 or TRBV12-4 to TRBJ2-2; D unresolved. The CDR3 spans 12 residues. V was cut by 7 bases and J by 7 bases, with 10 bases left in between. The CDR3 reads CASKTTVGELFF. As DNA, the CDR3 is TGTGCCAGCAAGACCACAGTCGGGGAGCTGTTTTTT.

In this sample, this clonotype turned up once. The rearrangement links TRBV25-1 to TRBJ1-4, with D possibly matching TRBD1 (5 bases). The germline V gene encodes CDR1 MGHDK and CDR2 SYGVNS. The ends were cut back, 3 bases at V and 7 bases at J, with 12 bases in the middle. This CDR3 spans 14 amino acids. The CDR3: CASSDGSGSEKLFF. CDR3 in DNA: TGTGCCAGCAGTGATGGGTCAGGGTCTGAAAAACTGTTTTTT.

J is TRBJ2-3 and V is TRBV20-1; 8 bases match TRBD1. V lost 6 bases and J lost 6; bases outside the gene matches: 17. Germline values: CDR1 DFQATT, CDR2 SNEGSKA (reference sequence). The CDR3 has 16 residues. The CDR3 loop is CSATDAGQGYRDTQYF. The DNA for the CDR3 is TGCAGTGCCACCGATGCAGGACAGGGTTATAGGGATACGCAGTATTTT.

This clonotype has a count of ten or more. This chain joins TRBV5-5 and TRBJ2-7; TRBD1 matches at 8 bases. The CDR3 totals 13 residues. Per the germline V gene, CDR1 is SGHKS and CDR2 is YYEKEE (reference sequence). Unmatched junction bases numbered 8, after V lost 2 bases and J lost 10 bases. CDR3 sequence: CASSFAGQVGQYF. As DNA, the CDR3 is TGTGCCAGCAGCTTCGCGGGACAGGTCGGCCAGTACTTC.

This clonotype showed up many times. Mismatch with germline at one junction end may stem from a read error. The V call is TRBV7-7, the J call TRBJ2-1; D not certain. The germline V gene has CDR1 SSHAT and CDR2 FNYEAQ (reference sequence). CDR3 length equals 15 residues. The CDR3: CASSSGRSSYNEQFF. Here the CDR3 DNA reads TGTGCTAGCAGCTCGGGTAGGAGCTCCTACAATGAGCAGTTCTTC.

The chain couples TRBV29-1 to TRBJ1-2; D not resolved. CDR1 and CDR2 (germline): SQVTM, ANQGSEA. Deletions cut 6 bases from V and 5 bases from J, with 7 bases between. This CDR3 is built from 10 residues. The CDR3 loop is CSVDAYGYTF. The CDR3 DNA is TGCAGCGTCGACGCGTATGGCTACACCTTC.

The table lists this clonotype with a few counts. The CDR3 nucleotides read TGTGCCAGCAGCTTGAGGACTTCGAGCTCCTACAATGAGCAGTTCTTC. It yields the protein CASSLRTSSSYNEQFF. The chain recombines TRBV5-6 with TRBJ2-1; a weak D match, TRBD2 (5 bases). Trimming shortened V by 1 base and J by 0 bases, and 11 bases separated the two germline ends. In germline, CDR1 is SGHDT, CDR2 YYEEEE. This CDR3 has 16 residues.

This clonotype was seen many times. The chain is built from TRBV4-1 and TRBJ1-2; no firm D call. This CDR3 has 16 residues. Trimming took off 4 bases at V and 0 bases at J, with 15 bases between the two ends. Per the germline V gene, CDR1 is MGHRA and CDR2 is YSYEKL. CDR3 in DNA: TGCGCCAGCAGCCCTAACATAGACCGTCCTAACTATGGCTACACCTTC. This gives the protein CASSPNIDRPNYGYTF.

The chain carries TRBV7-2 and TRBJ2-1; D is possibly TRBD1 (6 bases). The V gene lost 0 bases and the J gene lost 1 base, with 10 bases spanning the gap. The CDR3 extends over 16 amino acids. The germline CDR1 and CDR2 sequences are SGHTA and FQGNSA. DNA for the CDR3: TGTGCCAGCAGCTTAGCATATGGGACATCCTACAATGAGCAGTTCTTC. Protein sequence: CASSLAYGTSYNEQFF.

This clonotype was found many times. This chain links TRBV20-1 with TRBJ2-2; D call uncertain. V lost 0 bases and J 1 base, leaving 6 bases between the germline ends. This CDR3 contains 14 residues. Germline V CDR1 and CDR2: DFQATT, SNEGSKA (reference sequence). The CDR3 protein is CSARDWQNTGELFF. In nucleotides, the CDR3 is TGCAGTGCTAGAGATTGGCAGAACACCGGGGAGCTGTTTTTT.

This clonotype came up many times. The chain is built from TRBV5-1 and TRBJ1-1; D perhaps matches TRBD1 (5 bases). This CDR3 has 14 amino acids. V gave up 0 bases and J gave up 5 bases, with 11 bases separating them. The germline CDR1 and CDR2 sequences are SGHRS and YFSETQ. CDR3 DNA: TGCGCCAGCAGCTTGGCGAGCAGGGATACTGAAGCTTTCTTT. Its translation: CASSLASRDTEAFF. Full variable domain (rest looked up from reference TRBV5-1 and TRBJ1-1): KAGVTQTPRYLIKTRGQQVTLSCSPISGHRSVSWYQQTPGQGLQFLFEYFSETQRNKGNFPGRFSGRQFSNSRSEMNVSTLELGDSALYLCASSLASRDTEAFFGQGTRLTVV.

The chain uses TRBV6-5 and TRBJ2-6; possibly TRBD2 for D (5 bases). V was trimmed by 0 bases and J by 0 bases, leaving 12 bases between them. From germline, CDR1 is MNHEY and CDR2 SVGAGI. This CDR3 spans 18 amino acids. Here the CDR3 reads CASSYSGGSLSGANVLTF. CDR3 DNA sequence: TGTGCCAGCAGTTACTCGGGCGGGTCGCTCTCTGGGGCCAACGTCCTGACTTTC.

This clonotype has at least ten counts. This sequence joins TRBV20-1 and TRBJ2-7, with D perhaps TRBD2 (6 bases). The CDR3 loop spans 20 amino acids. Germline V gene data show CDR1 as DFQATT and CDR2 as SNEGSKA (reference sequence). V was shortened by 0 bases and J by 3 bases, with 30 bases between the two germline ends. CDR3 amino acids: CSARDRGMTTRAKERYEQYF. Here the CDR3 DNA reads TGCAGTGCTAGAGATCGGGGGATGACTACGAGGGCGAAGGAGCGCTACGAGCAGTACTTC.

Comment on this clonotype: A much larger clone differs by one base, so this may be a read error. No conserved phenylalanine or tryptophan ends this CDR3, so it is likely a read error. The V call is TRBV29-1, the J call TRBJ2-7; no definite D call. Germline V gene lookup returns CDR1 SQVTM and CDR2 ANQGSEA. The CDR3 has 11 residues. The ends were cut back, 7 bases at V and 3 bases at J, with 10 bases in the middle. The CDR3: CSGGENYEQYS. The CDR3, as DNA: TGCAGCGGTGGAGAGAACTACGAGCAGTACTCC.

The chain couples TRBV7-2 to TRBJ2-1; tentative D call: TRBD2 (6 bases). This CDR3 contains 16 residues. Trimming shortened V by 4 bases and J by 6 bases, and 19 bases separated the two germline ends. Germline V CDR1 and CDR2: SGHTA, FQGNSA. The CDR3 nucleotides read TGTGCCAGCAGCTCCGGGCCTAGCGCCATGGGCAATGAGCAGTTCTTC. Amino acids: CASSSGPSAMGNEQFF.

The rearrangement joins TRBV29-1 to TRBJ2-1; weak D call: TRBD1 (5 bases). The CDR3 covers 14 residues. In germline, CDR1 is SQVTM, CDR2 ANQGSEA. Trimming removed 4 bases from V and 3 bases from J, with 13 bases in between. The CDR3 is CSVGGAFLYNEQFF. In nucleotides, the CDR3 is TGCAGCGTTGGTGGGGCCTTCCTCTACAATGAGCAGTTCTTC.

The sample holds a few counts of this clonotype. CDR3 sequence (DNA): TGCAGCGTTGGGGGGACTAGCGGTGCAGATACGCAGTATTTT. This gives the protein CSVGGTSGADTQYF. V gene TRBV29-1 combines with J gene TRBJ2-3, with 11 bases lining up with TRBD2. Per the germline V gene, CDR1 is SQVTM and CDR2 is ANQGSEA. V shed 4 bases, J shed 4 bases, and the junction held 4 bases outside the gene matches. The CDR3 runs to 14 residues.

In its sample, this clonotype was seen many times. This chain uses TRBV9 with TRBJ2-3; 7 bases line up with TRBD2. The CDR3 runs 14 residues. The trim removed 3 bases at V and 1 base at J, leaving 2 bases unmatched. CDR1 and CDR2 from the germline V gene are SGDLS and YYNGEE. This CDR3 reads CASSATSGTDTQYF. The CDR3 region has the DNA TGTGCCAGCAGCGCTACTAGCGGCACAGATACGCAGTATTTT.

This clonotype occurred a few times. The chain carries TRBV20-1 and TRBJ2-7; D is unresolved. V lost 0 bases, J lost 3 bases, and 9 bases lay in between. Germline V CDR1 and CDR2: DFQATT, SNEGSKA (reference sequence). The CDR3 is 13 amino acids. CDR3 in DNA: TGCAGTGCTAGAGATGTGCAGTTCTACGAGCAGTACTTC. Its translation: CSARDVQFYEQYF.

This clonotype was detected many times. The chain links TRBV5-1 to TRBJ2-7, with D unclear. The CDR3 spans 14 residues. Germline assignment: CDR1 SGHRS and CDR2 YFSETQ. The V end was cut by 0 bases, the J end by 3 bases, with 10 bases between. The chain's CDR3 is CASSLAAGFYEQYF. The CDR3 nucleotides read TGCGCCAGCAGCTTGGCCGCCGGGTTCTACGAGCAGTACTTC. Complete variable domain (other parts from reference TRBV5-1 and TRBJ2-7): KAGVTQTPRYLIKTRGQQVTLSCSPISGHRSVSWYQQTPGQGLQFLFEYFSETQRNKGNFPGRFSGRQFSNSRSEMNVSTLELGDSALYLCASSLAAGFYEQYFGPGTRLTVT.